This is a list of T cell receptor beta chains from one sample in a study of shared clonotypes between healthy human individuals. This table comes from immunoSEQ multiplex PCR, and its TCRdb copy is limited to in-frame clones, with some not included. This sample yields around 1.1 million clones, of which 77% are seen a single time; 0.89% belongs to the top ten. The sequenced sample was memory CD4+ T cells from PBMCs. These receptor sequences come from a man younger than 35 in good health. Some clones in this sample may be carry-over from other donors' samples. CDR3s include the opening cysteine and the closing phenylalanine or tryptophan. Some rows mark clone size as missing; the rest say once, few, many or name a class of expanded clone.

clone size	CDR3 length	V gene	J gene	CDR3 protein
-	14	TRBV15	TRBJ2-7	CATSRTGSGREQYF
-	17	TRBV23-1	TRBJ2-6	CASSRAGRISGANVLTF
-	15	TRBV2	TRBJ1-2	CASSGRGAALYGYTF
-	17	TRBV27	TRBJ2-2	CASSPLRAGDRAGELFF
-	16	TRBV27	TRBJ2-2	CASRSPGTSGSGELFF
-	14	TRBV6-5	TRBJ1-2	CASNPRIGPYGYTF
-	14	TRBV30	TRBJ2-7	CAWNLGFKYYEQYF
-	16	TRBV7-2	TRBJ1-6	CASRAQGGSYNSPLHF
-	16	TRBV5-6	TRBJ2-3	CASVVAGGPHGYTQYF
few	13	TRBV29-1	TRBJ1-1	CSVESTGGTEAFF
-	16	TRBV4-1	TRBJ1-1	CASSPLGSFRSPEAFF
-	13	TRBV28	TRBJ2-7	CASRGQLIHEQYF
-	14	TRBV2	TRBJ2-6	CASRVDSGANVLTF
-	14	TRBV6-5	TRBJ1-1	CASRAWNMNTEAFF
-	15	TRBV5-6	TRBJ2-2	CASSLWVRGLGELFF
once	13	TRBV6-1	TRBJ1-2	CASSFRGAPGYTF
-	13	TRBV27	TRBJ2-5	CASSLRQRETQYF
many	13	TRBV5-6	TRBJ1-5	CASSLGGDQPQHF
-	14	TRBV10-3	TRBJ2-2	CAISRLAGTGELFF
-	15	TRBV5-1	TRBJ2-5	CASSLGLAGEETQYF
-	16	TRBV7-2	TRBJ2-2	CASSPRGREATGELFF
-	16	TRBV6-5	TRBJ2-7	CASSYLPGWPPYEQYF